The next 30 T cell receptor beta chains were all read from a single sample in a study of T cell responses to AZD1222 COVID-19 vaccine. Assay used: immunoSEQ multiplex PCR; TCRdb lists only in-frame clones, some missing. Altogether 100,000 or so clones are present, approximately 88% being singletons, with the ten largest covering about 2.3%. This material consisted of peripheral blood, taken on day 0 of AZD1222 vaccination. These receptors were taken from an adult in good health.

J is TRBJ1-2 and V is TRBV27; 10 bases fit TRBD1. CDR3 length: 14 amino acids. Trimming cost V 4 bases and J 4 bases; bases outside gene matches: 3. The germline V gene has CDR1 MNHEY and CDR2 SMNVEV (reference sequence). The CDR3 bases are TGTGCCAGCAGTTCGGGACAGGGGCCCTATGGCTACACCTTC. Protein product: CASSSGQGPYGYTF.

This clone showed up just once. The J gene is TRBJ2-2, the V gene TRBV6-4; TRBD2 matches at 7 bases. The CDR3 is 16 residues long. The V gene end was trimmed by 4 bases and the J gene end by 7 bases; junction bases not matched to a gene: 12. CDR1 is MRHNA and CDR2 is SNTAGT in the germline V gene. As DNA, the CDR3 is TGTGCCAGCAGTGTGGCGGGGGACCTAGAGCGCGGGGAGCTGTTTTTT. It translates to CASSVAGDLERGELFF.

This clone was counted only a few times. The rearrangement joins TRBV4-1 to TRBJ2-7, with TRBD1 matching over 10 bases. This CDR3 has 16 residues. Unmatched junction bases numbered 9, after V lost 0 bases and J lost 7 bases. The germline V gene has CDR1 MGHRA and CDR2 YSYEKL. The CDR3: CASSQDDGTGVKEQYF. The CDR3 DNA reads as TGCGCCAGCAGCCAAGATGATGGGACAGGGGTGAAGGAGCAGTACTTC.

This clone was seen just once. This rearrangement joins TRBV4-1 to TRBJ2-5; tentative D call: TRBD1 (6 bases). The V end lost 1 base, the J end lost 2 bases, and 8 bases lay between the germline ends. The CDR3 contains 14 residues. Per the germline V gene, CDR1 is MGHRA and CDR2 is YSYEKL. The CDR3: CASSQAGQQETQYF. CDR3 coding DNA: TGCGCCAGCAGCCAAGCTGGACAGCAAGAGACCCAGTACTTC.

This sequence joins TRBV18 and TRBJ2-7, with D perhaps assigned TRBD1 or TRBD2 (5 bases each). V shed 6 bases and J shed 2 bases, with 14 bases lying between them. The germline gives CDR1 KGHSH, CDR2 LQKENI. The CDR3 contains 14 residues. The CDR3 is CASSIRDGAYEQYF. The CDR3 bases are TGTGCCAGCTCTATCCGGGACGGCGCCTACGAGCAGTACTTC.

The CDR3 loop is CASSSRTGEAFF. The CDR3 DNA is TGTGCCAGCAGCTCCCGGACAGGGGAAGCTTTCTTT. This rearrangement joins TRBV11-3 to TRBJ1-1; the match to TRBD1 covers 8 bases. The CDR3 is made up of 12 amino acids. Germline loops: CDR1 SGHNT, CDR2 YENEEA. J gave up 8 bases and V 4 bases, and 3 bases lay outside the gene matches.

The chain has TRBV4-3 and TRBJ2-2; D is uncertain. The CDR3 extends over 16 amino acids. Germline CDR1 is LGHNA and CDR2 is YSLEER. The V end lost 0 bases, the J end lost 4 bases, and 12 bases lay between the germline ends. The CDR3 region is CASSQDFGRVTGELFF. The CDR3 coding sequence is TGCGCCAGCAGCCAAGATTTCGGGCGCGTCACCGGGGAGCTGTTTTTT.

The rearrangement links TRBV7-2 to TRBJ2-1; maybe TRBD2 (5 bases). The V gene's germline CDR1 is SGHTA and CDR2 FQGNSA. The CDR3 runs 16 residues. The ends were cut back, 1 base at V and 0 bases at J, with 10 bases in the middle. This CDR3 is CASSLVGAVSYNEQFF. CDR3 nucleotides: TGTGCCAGCAGCTTAGTCGGAGCGGTCTCCTACAATGAGCAGTTCTTC. Full variable domain (missing parts from reference TRBV7-2 and TRBJ2-1): GAGVSQSPSNKVTEKGKDVELRCDPISGHTALYWYRQSLGQGLEFLIYFQGNSAPDKSGLPSDRFSAERTGGSVSTLTIQRTQQEDSAVYLCASSLVGAVSYNEQFFGPGTRLTVL.

The rearrangement uses TRBV7-3 and TRBJ1-2; D not resolved. Deletions cut 5 bases from V and 0 bases from J, with 13 bases between. Looked up from germline, CDR1 is SGHTA and CDR2 is FQGTGA. The CDR3 consists of 15 residues. The CDR3 protein is CASSPNTKANYGYTF. For the CDR3, the DNA is TGTGCCAGCAGCCCGAACACAAAAGCTAACTATGGCTACACCTTC.

J is TRBJ2-1 and V is TRBV5-6; weak D call: TRBD2 (5 bases). This CDR3 has 15 residues. Per the germline V gene, CDR1 is SGHDT and CDR2 is YYEEEE. The V gene lost 1 base and the J gene lost 3 bases, with 11 bases spanning the gap. CDR3 coding DNA: TGTGCCAGCAGCTTGCGCGGAGGACGCTACAATGAGCAGTTCTTC. It specifies CASSLRGGRYNEQFF.

J is TRBJ1-1 and V is TRBV18; 10 nucleotides match TRBD1. The germline V gene has CDR1 KGHSH and CDR2 LQKENI. CDR3 size: 15 residues. J was trimmed by 11 bases and V by 3 bases; bases with no gene match: 12. The CDR3 reads CASSPSGQGRLMAFF. CDR3 nucleotides: TGTGCCAGCTCACCCTCGGGACAGGGGAGGCTAATGGCTTTCTTT.

The rearrangement links TRBV2 to TRBJ2-3, with 12 bases lining up with TRBD2. The germline gives CDR1 SNHLY, CDR2 FYNNEI. V lost 8 bases and J lost 2; bases outside the gene matches: 8. This CDR3 is built from 16 residues. The CDR3 loop is CASAKRTSGVTDTQYF. Here the CDR3 DNA reads TGTGCCAGCGCTAAGCGGACTAGCGGGGTCACAGATACGCAGTATTTT.

This clone was observed a single time. The V gene is TRBV19, the J gene TRBJ2-1; 8 bases align to TRBD1. Germline CDR1 reads LNHDA; CDR2 reads SQIVND (reference sequence). This CDR3 region has 15 residues. V lost 7 bases and J lost 4; bases outside the gene matches: 9. CDR3 coding DNA: TGTGCCAGTATACGGACAGGGCGTGGTTACAATGAGCAGTTCTTC. Translated, it gives CASIRTGRGYNEQFF.

The chain recombines TRBV11-2 with TRBJ2-2, with 8 bases lining up with TRBD2. CDR1 is SGHAT, CDR2 FQNNGV, per germline. The CDR3 sequence is 18 residues long. V lost 1 base to trimming and J lost 0 bases; unmatched junction nucleotides: 7. CDR3 sequence: CASSLGRSGGPNTGELFF. DNA for the CDR3: TGTGCCAGCAGCTTAGGGCGCTCGGGAGGGCCGAACACCGGGGAGCTGTTTTTT.

The chain is built from TRBV7-2 and TRBJ1-6, with D perhaps TRBD1 (5 bases). Germline values: CDR1 SGHTA, CDR2 FQGNSA. V dropped 5 bases and J dropped 0 bases, with 11 bases sitting between them. The CDR3 is made up of 16 amino acids. CDR3 sequence reads: CASSVDSSSYNSPLHF. CDR3 in DNA: TGTGCCAGCAGCGTAGACAGTAGCTCCTATAATTCACCCCTCCACTTT.

The chain has TRBV7-2 and TRBJ2-2, with D unclear. There are 14 residues in the CDR3. V lost 3 bases and J 3 bases, leaving 8 bases between the germline ends. CDR1 is SGHTA, CDR2 FQGNSA, per germline. In DNA, the CDR3 is TGTGCCAGCAGCTTGGAGATTTACACCGGGGAGCTGTTTTTT. Translating gives CASSLEIYTGELFF.

Here the CDR3 DNA reads TGTGCCACCCGGGACAGGGGGCTCACCGGGGAGCTGTTTTTT. This translates into CATRDRGLTGELFF. V and J are TRBV10-3 and TRBJ2-2; TRBD1 agrees at 12 bases. The CDR3 contains 14 residues. Germline V gene lookup returns CDR1 ENHRY and CDR2 SYGVKD. After removal of 10 bases from V and 4 bases from J, the junction contained 4 bases not matched to a gene.

The chain joins TRBV7-2 to TRBJ1-1; a possible D gene is TRBD1 (6 bases). The germline V gene encodes CDR1 SGHTA and CDR2 FQGNSA. Trimming shortened V by 5 bases and J by 0 bases, and 19 bases separated the two germline ends. CDR3 length: 17 residues. The CDR3 loop is CASSTRGITFMNTEAFF. The CDR3 DNA follows: TGTGCCAGCAGCACCAGGGGTATTACGTTCATGAACACTGAAGCTTTCTTT.

This clone was counted between two and nine times. The V and J genes are TRBV2 and TRBJ2-1, with 8 bases that match TRBD2. Germline V gene data show CDR1 as SNHLY and CDR2 as FYNNEI. After removal of 5 bases from V and 8 bases from J, the junction contained 8 bases not matched to a gene. This CDR3 has 14 amino acids. CDR3 DNA: TGTGCCAGCAGTACTTCTGGACTAGCCCATGAGCAGTTCTTC. This sequence encodes CASSTSGLAHEQFF.

This sequence joins TRBV7-6 and TRBJ2-7; no clear D gene. Germline CDR1 is SGHVS and CDR2 is FNYEAQ. The CDR3 spans 18 residues. Trimming pared 0 bases from V and 1 base from J, leaving 19 bases between. CDR3 residues: CASSLAYHQGKTSYEQYF. Here the CDR3 DNA reads TGTGCCAGCAGCTTAGCGTATCACCAAGGGAAGACATCCTACGAGCAGTACTTC.

The chain joins TRBV7-2 to TRBJ2-7; the D gene is possibly TRBD2 (6 bases). The V gene lost 3 bases and the J gene lost 2 bases, with 11 bases spanning the gap. Germline loops: CDR1 SGHTA, CDR2 FQGNSA. The CDR3 spans 14 residues. DNA for the CDR3: TGTGCCAGCAGCTTTGTGGGGGGTACCTACGAGCAGTACTTC. Protein product: CASSFVGGTYEQYF. Complete variable domain (other parts from reference TRBV7-2 and TRBJ2-7): GAGVSQSPSNKVTEKGKDVELRCDPISGHTALYWYRQSLGQGLEFLIYFQGNSAPDKSGLPSDRFSAERTGGSVSTLTIQRTQQEDSAVYLCASSFVGGTYEQYFGPGTRLTVT.

The chain has TRBV24-1 and TRBJ2-2; D gene unclear. Trimming removed 5 bases at V and 0 bases at J, with 6 bases between. Germline V gene lookup returns CDR1 KGHDR and CDR2 SFDVKD. This CDR3 spans 14 amino acids. The CDR3 region is CATSAGSNTGELFF. Written as DNA, the CDR3 is TGTGCCACCAGTGCCGGGTCGAACACCGGGGAGCTGTTTTTT.

This sequence joins TRBV7-8 and TRBJ1-6; D is perhaps TRBD1 (5 bases). CDR3 length: 17 amino acids. V dropped 5 bases and J dropped 7 bases, with 21 bases sitting between them. Germline V gene lookup returns CDR1 SGHVS and CDR2 FQNEAQ. The CDR3 reads CASSLPAGTAENSPLHF. DNA of the CDR3: TGTGCCAGCAGCCTACCCGCCGGGACCGCGGAGAATTCACCCCTCCACTTT.

This sequence joins TRBV2 and TRBJ2-7, with 9 positions matching TRBD1. The CDR3 length is 14 residues. V trimming: 1 base; J trimming: 3 bases; junction bases outside the gene matches: 1. Germline CDR1 is SNHLY and CDR2 is FYNNEI. The CDR3 region has the DNA TGTGCCAGCAGTGAAGGGGACAGGGTCTACGAGCAGTACTTC. It encodes CASSEGDRVYEQYF.

The rearrangement links TRBV3-1 (or the pseudogene TRBV3-2) to TRBJ2-7; 7 nucleotides match TRBD1. Per the germline V gene, CDR1 is LGHDT and CDR2 is YNNKEL (reference sequence). This CDR3 has 17 amino acids. V lost 4 bases to trimming and J lost 3 bases; unmatched junction nucleotides: 15. The CDR3 spells CASSLSASLGGLYEQYF. The DNA for the CDR3 is TGTGCCAGCAGCCTTAGTGCATCCCTAGGGGGCCTCTACGAGCAGTACTTC.

CDR3 amino acids: CASSPGQGRHTQYF. CDR3 in DNA: TGTGCCAGCAGCCCGGGACAGGGGCGGCATACGCAGTATTTT. This chain uses TRBV2 with TRBJ2-3, with 10 bases that match TRBD1. This CDR3 is 14 amino acids long. Trimming removed 6 bases from V and 7 bases from J; junction bases left unmatched: 7. The germline V gene has CDR1 SNHLY and CDR2 FYNNEI.

The genes are TRBV7-8 and TRBJ1-5; 11 bases fit TRBD1. CDR3 length: 16 residues. Unmatched junction bases numbered 9, after V lost 0 bases and J lost 11 bases. In germline, CDR1 is SGHVS, CDR2 FQNEAQ. CDR3: CASSLAGGQGGLAQHF. The CDR3 bases are TGTGCCAGCAGCTTAGCGGGGGGACAGGGGGGTTTGGCCCAGCATTTT.

V and J are TRBV2 and TRBJ2-7, with TRBD1 matching 10 bases. The J segment lost 2 bases and the V segment lost 6 bases, leaving 4 bases of the junction unmatched. The germline gives CDR1 SNHLY, CDR2 FYNNEI. This CDR3 is built from 14 residues. The chain's CDR3 is CASRTGTGAYEQYF. The CDR3 region has the DNA TGTGCCAGCAGAACCGGGACAGGGGCCTACGAGCAGTACTTC.

Regarding this clone: One junction end does not reproduce the germline sequence, and a read error may be involved. This chain connects TRBV29-1 to TRBJ2-1, with D possibly matching TRBD1 (5 bases). CDR1 SQVTM and CDR2 ANQGSEA come from the germline V gene. CDR3 size: 16 residues. DNA of the CDR3: TGCAGCGTCGAAGGCGGCAGGGCTCACTCCTACAATGAGCAGTTCTTC. It codes for CSVEGGRAHSYNEQFF.

This CDR3 reads CASSLGLAGGRNEQFF. DNA for the CDR3: TGCGCCAGCAGCTTGGGACTAGCGGGAGGGAGGAATGAGCAGTTCTTC. The gene calls are TRBV10-1 and TRBJ2-1; the match to TRBD2 covers 16 bases. The CDR3 is 16 amino acids. Unmatched junction bases numbered 6, after V lost 6 bases and J lost 7 bases. CDR1 and CDR2 from the germline V gene are WNHNN and SYGVQD (reference sequence).